These T cell receptor beta chains were read from a single sample in a study of T cell responses to AZD1222 COVID-19 vaccine. The table came from immunoSEQ multiplex PCR; TCRdb's copy has only in-frame clones and leaves some out. The sample has about 190,000 clones; around 86% are singletons. Sequenced here: peripheral blood, sampled on day 0 of MenACWY control vaccination. Every receptor here comes from an adult in good health. Each CDR3 is given with its conserved first and last residue. A D gene is named only where the DNA matches it firmly. Clone size appears in some rows only: once, few, many, or a class for an expanded clone.

>TRBV28|TRBD1|NA|TRBJ2-7
TGTGCCAGCAGTCTCCGGGACAGGGACTCCTACGAGCAGTACTTC
CASSLRDRDSYEQYF
>TRBV5-1|TRBD1|NA|TRBJ2-5
TGCGCCAGCAGCCTAGCAGGGGGCTGGGGAGAGACCCAGTACTTC
CASSLAGGWGETQYF
>TRBV6-6|NA|NA|TRBJ2-7
TGTGCCAGCAGTACCCCGCAGGGGACCTACGAGCAGTACTTC
CASSTPQGTYEQYF
>TRBV15|NA|few|TRBJ2-3
TGTGCCACCAGCAGAGATGCGCGGGTAGGGACAGATACGCAGTATTTT
CATSRDARVGTDTQYF
>TRBV11-3|NA|NA|TRBJ2-2
TGTGCCAGCAGCCCCGGTCCAAAAAACACCGGGGAGCTGTTTTTT
CASSPGPKNTGELFF
>TRBV5-6|TRBD1|NA|TRBJ1-1
TGTGCCAGCAGTCCAGGGGGGGCTGAAGCTTTCTTT
CASSPGGAEAFF
>TRBV7-6|TRBD2|NA|TRBJ2-1
TGTGCCAGCAGCTGGACTAGCAGCTCCTACAATGAGCAGTTCTTC
CASSWTSSSYNEQFF
>TRBV7-3|NA|NA|TRBJ2-1
TGTGCCAGCAGCCTGGCACGGGAGCTACGCAATGAGCAGTTCTTC
CASSLARELRNEQFF
>TRBV5-4|NA|NA|TRBJ2-2
TGTGCCAGCACCACTCTTGGACGCGGCGAGGAGCTGTTTTTT
CASTTLGRGEELFF
>TRBV14|NA|NA|TRBJ2-4
TGTGCCAGCAGCCAATTTACACGCAGCATTCAGTACTTC
CASSQFTRSIQYF
>TRBV21-1|NA|once|TRBJ2-7
TGTGCCAGCAGCAAAGGGGACAGGGCGCAGTACTTC
CASSKGDRAQYF
>TRBV7-9|NA|NA|TRBJ2-2
TGTGCCAGCAGCTTAGGCACCGGGGAGCTGTTTTTT
CASSLGTGELFF
>TRBV9|TRBD1|NA|TRBJ1-5
TGTGCCGGTCGCAACGAGGGGTATGCGGACAGGGGCAATCAGCCCCAGCATTTT
CAGRNEGYADRGNQPQHF
>TRBV7-2|NA|NA|TRBJ1-4
TGTGCCAGCAGCTTTAATGGAGCTAATGAAAAACTGTTTTTT
CASSFNGANEKLFF
>TRBV6-5|NA|NA|TRBJ1-5
TGTGCCAGCGGACGACAGGAGGATCAGCCCCAGCATTTT
CASGRQEDQPQHF
>TRBV15|TRBD1|NA|TRBJ1-2
TGTGCCACCAGCAGAGATGACAGGGCGAACTATGGCTACACCTTC
CATSRDDRANYGYTF
>TRBV18|NA|NA|TRBJ2-7
TGTGCCAGCTCACCGCCCGGACAGTCCTACGAGCAGTACTTC
CASSPPGQSYEQYF
>TRBV7-9|NA|NA|TRBJ2-7
TGTGCCAGCAGCCCAGGTCCCTACGAGCAGTACTTC
CASSPGPYEQYF
>TRBV7-2|NA|NA|TRBJ1-2
TGTGCCAGCAGCTTTACAGGGATTGGCTACACCTTC
CASSFTGIGYTF
>TRBV29-1|TRBD1|NA|TRBJ2-2
TGCAGCGTCCCCGGACAGGGAGATGCCAGGGAGCTGTTTTTT
CSVPGQGDARELFF
>TRBV28|TRBD1|NA|TRBJ2-7
TGTGCCAGCAGAAAACTCCGGGACAGCGACTACGAGCAGTACTTC
CASRKLRDSDYEQYF
>TRBV30|TRBD1|once|TRBJ1-6
TGTGCCTGGAGCGGGACAGGGGATTCACCCCTCCACTTT
CAWSGTGDSPLHF